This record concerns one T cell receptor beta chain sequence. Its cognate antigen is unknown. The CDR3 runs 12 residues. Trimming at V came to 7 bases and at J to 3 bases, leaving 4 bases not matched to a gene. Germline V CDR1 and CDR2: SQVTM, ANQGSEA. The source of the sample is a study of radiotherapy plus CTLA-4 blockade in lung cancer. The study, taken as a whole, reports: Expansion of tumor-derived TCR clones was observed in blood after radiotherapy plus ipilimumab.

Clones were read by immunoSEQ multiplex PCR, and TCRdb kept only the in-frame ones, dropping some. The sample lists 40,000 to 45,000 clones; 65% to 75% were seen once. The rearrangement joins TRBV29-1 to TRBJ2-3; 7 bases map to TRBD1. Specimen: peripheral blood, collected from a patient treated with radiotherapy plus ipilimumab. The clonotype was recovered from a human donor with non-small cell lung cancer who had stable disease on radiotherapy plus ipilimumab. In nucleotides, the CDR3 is TGCAGCGCCAACAGGGGTACAGATACGCAGTATTTT. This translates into CSANRGTDTQYF.